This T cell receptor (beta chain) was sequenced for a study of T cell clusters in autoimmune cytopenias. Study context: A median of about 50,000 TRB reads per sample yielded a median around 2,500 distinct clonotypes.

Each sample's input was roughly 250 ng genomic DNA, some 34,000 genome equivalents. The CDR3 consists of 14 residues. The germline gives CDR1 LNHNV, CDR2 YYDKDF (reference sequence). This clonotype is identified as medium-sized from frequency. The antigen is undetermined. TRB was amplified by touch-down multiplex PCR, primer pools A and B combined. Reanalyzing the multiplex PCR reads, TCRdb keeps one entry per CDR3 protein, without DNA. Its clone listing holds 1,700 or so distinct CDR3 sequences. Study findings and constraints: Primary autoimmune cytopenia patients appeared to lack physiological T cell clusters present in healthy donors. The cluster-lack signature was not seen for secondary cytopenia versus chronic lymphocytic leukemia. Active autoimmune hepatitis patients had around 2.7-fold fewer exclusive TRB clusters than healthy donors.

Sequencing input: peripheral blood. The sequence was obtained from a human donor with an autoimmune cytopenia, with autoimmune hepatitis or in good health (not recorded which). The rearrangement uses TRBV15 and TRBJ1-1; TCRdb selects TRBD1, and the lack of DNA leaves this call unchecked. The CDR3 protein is CATNPDRARAEAFF.